This T cell receptor (beta chain) is from a study of shared clonotypes between healthy human individuals. On this clone: Antigen: not known.

Study outcomes and limitations: Larger richness was generally estimated for naive than memory subsets.

This CDR3 is built from 13 residues. The V and J ends lost 8 bases and 0 bases respectively, with 8 bases between them. Germline V lookup: CDR1 MNHNS, CDR2 SASEGT. Generated by immunoSEQ multiplex PCR, the TCRdb table keeps only in-frame clones and is missing some. This sample has some 790,000 clones, with over 60% found just once. Splitting of CD4+ cells produced CD45RA+ naive and CD45RA-negative memory subsets. Material: memory CD4+ T cells sorted from blood. As for subset: CD45RA-negative fraction. The rearrangement joins TRBV6-1 to TRBJ1-5; D ambiguous. This clonotype was obtained from a woman aged 25 to 39 in good health. The CDR3 spells CASCYYSNQPQHF. In DNA, the CDR3 is TGTGCCAGCTGTTATTATAGCAATCAGCCCCAGCATTTT.